The 27 T cell receptor beta chains below come from one sample, sequenced in a study of blood T cells in healthy people across ages. Sample-barcoded 5' priming and a J-beta primer mix drove a second PCR of roughly 6 to 12 cycles. TCRdb reprocessed the 5' RACE reads via MiXCR and lists one record per CDR3 protein. The data show 650,000 to 950,000 distinct CDR3 sequences, roughly 44% seen once. The sample comprised blood. The receptors here all came from a man aged 55 to 69 in good health.

The chain joins TRBV4-3 to TRBJ2-7; tentatively, D is TRBD1 (6 bases). The V gene's germline CDR1 is LGHNA and CDR2 YSLEER. The CDR3 length is 14 residues. The V gene lost 3 bases and the J gene lost 2 bases, with 11 bases spanning the gap. The CDR3 coding sequence is TGCGCCAGCAGCCAGCGCAGGGGAGCCTACGAGCAGTACTTC. Residues: CASSQRRGAYEQYF.

Comment on this clonotype: One end of the junction is discordant with germline, which a read error may explain. The rearrangement links TRBV7-9 to TRBJ2-1, with TRBD2 matching 7 bases. Germline-derived CDR1 and CDR2 are SEHNR and FQNEAQ (reference sequence). The CDR3 runs 16 residues. CDR3 in amino acids: CASSPLGGGSYDEQFF. For the CDR3, the DNA is TGTGCCAGCAGCCCCTTGGGGGGGGGGTCCTACGATGAGCAGTTCTTC.

The rearrangement joins TRBV20-1 to TRBJ2-7, with 8 bases fitting TRBD2. Germline V CDR1 and CDR2: DFQATT, SNEGSKA (reference sequence). V lost 5 bases to trimming and J lost 2 bases; unmatched junction nucleotides: 8. The CDR3 has 14 residues. The CDR3 spells CSAAPTSETYEQYF. For the CDR3, the DNA is TGCAGTGCTGCCCCGACTAGCGAAACCTACGAGCAGTACTTC.

This clonotype was picked up a small number of times. The chain carries TRBV24-1 and TRBJ2-5; D not resolved. V gave up 1 base and J gave up 6 bases, with 5 bases separating them. CDR3 size: 12 residues. Germline values: CDR1 KGHDR, CDR2 SFDVKD. The CDR3 nucleotides are TGTGCCACCAGTGATTTTTCCCAGACCCAGTACTTC. As protein: CATSDFSQTQYF.

This clonotype showed up just a few times. The chain combines TRBV29-1 with TRBJ2-3; tentatively, D is TRBD2 (6 bases). The CDR3 length is 15 residues. Per germline, CDR1 SQVTM and CDR2 ANQGSEA. V lost 3 bases, J lost 0 bases, and 13 bases lay in between. For the CDR3, the DNA is TGCAGCGTTGATGGAATGCGGGGTAGCACAGATACGCAGTATTTT. Encoded protein: CSVDGMRGSTDTQYF.

J is TRBJ2-7 and V is TRBV20-1, with a possible D match to TRBD2 (5 bases). CDR1 is DFQATT, CDR2 SNEGSKA, per germline (reference sequence). Trimming cost V 8 bases and J 7 bases, with 27 bases left between them. The CDR3 loop spans 15 amino acids. The CDR3 protein is CSTLATGNWNREQYF. DNA for the CDR3: TGCAGTACCCTGGCCACGGGGAATTGGAATCGGGAGCAGTACTTC.

This clonotype has more than one count but fewer than ten. V gene TRBV3-1 combines with J gene TRBJ1-2; TRBD1 aligns across 9 bases. Germline CDR1 and CDR2: LGHDT and YNNKEL (reference sequence). The CDR3 spans 15 residues. After removal of 4 bases from V and 4 bases from J, the junction contained 7 bases not matched to a gene. CDR3 residues: CASSLPGQGFYGYTF. In nucleotides, the CDR3 is TGTGCCAGCAGCCTTCCGGGACAGGGCTTCTATGGCTACACCTTC. The variable domain in full, completed from reference TRBV3-1 and TRBJ1-2, reads DTAVSQTPKYLVTQMGNDKSIKCEQNLGHDTMYWYKQDSKKFLKIMFSYNNKELIINETVPNRFSPKSPDKAHLNLHINSLELGDSAVYFCASSLPGQGFYGYTFGSGTRLTVV.

The chain employs TRBV27 and TRBJ2-3; no clear D. V lost 1 base and J 2 bases, leaving 7 bases between the germline ends. This CDR3 region has 14 residues. Germline V gene data show CDR1 as MNHEY and CDR2 as SMNVEV (reference sequence). DNA of the CDR3: TGTGCCAGCAGTTTATGGCAGGACACAGATACGCAGTATTTT. Translating it yields CASSLWQDTDTQYF.

The rearrangement joins TRBV9 to TRBJ2-6; D possibly corresponds to TRBD2 (5 bases). Germline loops: CDR1 SGDLS, CDR2 YYNGEE. CDR3 length: 15 residues. With 5 bases removed from V and 0 bases from J, the gap between germline ends came to 9 bases. In DNA, the CDR3 is TGTGCCAGCAGTCCTACTAGCTCTGGGGCCAACGTCCTGACTTTC. Translation: CASSPTSSGANVLTF.

This clonotype is a singleton in its sample. This chain joins TRBV20-1 and TRBJ1-2; D is unresolved. Per germline, CDR1 DFQATT and CDR2 SNEGSKA (reference sequence). Trimming shortened V by 3 bases and J by 11 bases, and 19 bases separated the two germline ends. This CDR3 region has 13 residues. The CDR3 region is CSARDPSFTGYTF. Here the CDR3 DNA reads TGCAGTGCTAGGGACCCATCCTTCACTGGGTACACCTTC.

This clonotype was seen a few times. CDR3: CSVTGGLRTDTQYF. The CDR3 DNA follows: TGCAGCGTTACAGGGGGACTGAGGACAGATACGCAGTATTTT. The gene calls are TRBV29-1 and TRBJ2-3; 8 nucleotides align to TRBD1. The germline V gene encodes CDR1 SQVTM and CDR2 ANQGSEA. The CDR3 totals 14 residues. After removal of 5 bases from V and 3 bases from J, the junction contained 7 bases not matched to a gene.

This clonotype was observed a few times. The chain links TRBV20-1 to TRBJ1-2, with 7 positions matching TRBD1. CDR3 length: 14 residues. CDR1 is DFQATT and CDR2 is SNEGSKA in the germline V gene (reference sequence). The junction had 8 bases not matched to a gene; V was cut back by 3 bases and J by 4 bases. This CDR3 is CSASPGTDGYGYTF. Written as DNA, the CDR3 is TGCAGTGCTAGCCCGGGGACAGACGGCTATGGCTACACCTTC.

The J gene is TRBJ1-5, the V gene TRBV4-3; perhaps TRBD1 as D (6 bases). Germline V gene lookup returns CDR1 LGHNA and CDR2 YSLEER. Trimming took off 1 base at V and 6 bases at J, with 13 bases between the two ends. This CDR3 spans 15 amino acids. CDR3 residues: CASSQARGTSQPQHF. In DNA form, the CDR3 reads TGCGCCAGCAGCCAAGCGAGAGGGACAAGTCAGCCCCAGCATTTT.

Written as DNA, the CDR3 is TGTGCCAGCAGTAATAGGGGGGGGACGTATTACGAGCAGTACTTC. Translating it yields CASSNRGGTYYEQYF. The chain has TRBV7-2 and TRBJ2-4, with a possible D match to TRBD2 (7 bases). The end of the DNA fits TRBJ2-7 better, so the J call may be wrong. The CDR3 covers 15 residues. Looked up from germline, CDR1 is SGHTA and CDR2 is FQGNSA.

V gene TRBV7-9 combines with J gene TRBJ2-1; TRBD2 matches 16 bases. Germline assignment: CDR1 SEHNR and CDR2 FQNEAQ (reference sequence). V lost 5 bases to trimming and J lost 1 base; unmatched junction nucleotides: 8. The CDR3 length is 19 residues. The CDR3 DNA sequence: TGTGCCAGCAGCCCAACCGGGACTAGCGGGGGGGCTTCCTACAATGAGCAGTTCTTC. This translates into CASSPTGTSGGASYNEQFF.

The CDR3 protein is CSAREGSGGMYTQYF. The DNA of the CDR3 is TGCAGTGCTAGAGAGGGTAGCGGGGGGATGTATACGCAGTATTTT. The chain combines TRBV20-1 with TRBJ2-3; 10 bases line up with TRBD2. With 0 bases clipped from V and 7 bases from J, the junction kept 7 bases outside the gene matches. CDR3 size: 15 residues. The V gene's germline CDR1 is DFQATT and CDR2 SNEGSKA (reference sequence).

This clonotype occurred a few times. This chain connects TRBV30 to TRBJ2-7, with 9 bases matching TRBD1. The CDR3 has 15 residues. CDR1 is GTSNPN, CDR2 SVGIG, per germline (reference sequence). V shed 5 bases, J shed 6 bases, and the junction held 14 bases outside the gene matches. The CDR3 region has the DNA TGTGCCTGGTTACTCCCGGGACAGGGAGTTGGCGAGCAGTACTTC. Amino acid sequence: CAWLLPGQGVGEQYF.

The V and J genes are TRBV5-1 and TRBJ2-1, with D hard to call. CDR1 and CDR2 from the germline V gene are SGHRS and YFSETQ. The ends were cut back, 4 bases at V and 7 bases at J, with 15 bases in the middle. The CDR3 covers 14 residues. The CDR3 DNA follows: TGCGCCAGCAGCCAACCGGAACATTGGAATGAGCAGTTCTTC. This gives the protein CASSQPEHWNEQFF.

The chain combines TRBV12-5 with TRBJ2-1, with 10 bases matching TRBD2. Germline CDR1 and CDR2: LGHNT and FRNRAP. This CDR3 has 15 amino acids. The J segment lost 8 bases and the V segment lost 5 bases, leaving 9 bases of the junction unmatched. The CDR3 loop is CASGPGIAGGDEQFF. Here the CDR3 DNA reads TGTGCTAGTGGTCCAGGAATAGCGGGGGGAGATGAGCAGTTCTTC.

The CDR3: CASSGQENYGYTF. DNA for the CDR3: TGCGCCAGCAGCGGCCAGGAGAACTATGGCTACACCTTC. The chain recombines TRBV5-1 with TRBJ1-2; D is unclear. CDR1 is SGHRS, CDR2 YFSETQ, per germline. Trimming shortened V by 4 bases and J by 2 bases, and 9 bases separated the two germline ends. The CDR3 spans 13 residues.

This chain joins TRBV3-1 and TRBJ2-4; possible D gene TRBD1, 5 bases. Trimming left V 1 base short and J 9 bases short, with 10 bases between. The CDR3 contains 13 residues. Germline V gene sequence: CDR1 LGHDT, CDR2 YNNKEL (reference sequence). CDR3 region: CASSQGTKGIQYF. The DNA for the CDR3 is TGTGCCAGCAGCCAAGGGACAAAGGGCATTCAGTACTTC.

The rearrangement uses TRBV7-9 and TRBJ1-6; no definite D call. The germline V gene encodes CDR1 SEHNR and CDR2 FQNEAQ (reference sequence). Trimming removed 1 base at V and 8 bases at J, with 9 bases between. The CDR3 has 14 residues. The CDR3: CASSLDTVHSPLHF. The CDR3 nucleotides read TGTGCCAGCAGCTTAGACACCGTCCATTCACCCCTCCACTTT. Combining the CDR3 with reference TRBV7-9 and TRBJ1-6 gives the whole variable domain DTGVSQNPRHKITKRGQNVTFRCDPISEHNRLYWYRQTLGQGPEFLTYFQNEAQLEKSRLLSDRFSAERPKGSFSTLEIQRTEQGDSAMYLCASSLDTVHSPLHFGNGTRLTVT.

The chain combines TRBV21-1 with TRBJ2-1. TRBV21-1 is marked as a pseudogene. The CDR3 has 14 residues. For the CDR3, the DNA is TGTGCCAGCAGCGGAGCGGACGGTGAGGACGGGCAGTTCTTC. Amino acid sequence: CASSGADGEDGQFF.

The rearrangement joins TRBV4-3 to TRBJ2-3; the match to TRBD2 covers 10 bases. The V gene's germline CDR1 is LGHNA and CDR2 YSLEER. CDR3 length: 16 residues. The junction had 4 bases not matched to a gene; V was cut back by 4 bases and J by 0 bases. DNA of the CDR3: TGCGCCAGCAGCCTGGGGACTAGCGTTAGCACAGATACGCAGTATTTT. Amino acid sequence: CASSLGTSVSTDTQYF.

As to this clonotype: The CDR3 end shows no conserved phenylalanine or tryptophan, and so a read error is likely. The gene calls are TRBV6-2 or TRBV6-3 and TRBJ2-2, with 9 positions matching TRBD1. Germline V gene data show CDR1 as MNHEY and CDR2 as SVGEGT. This CDR3 has 15 residues. J gave up 2 bases and V 5 bases, and 3 bases lay outside the gene matches. CDR3 bases: TGTGCCAGCAGTCGACAGGGGGGCAACACCGGGGAGCTGTTTGTT. This sequence encodes CASSRQGGNTGELFV.

V is TRBV24-1 and J is TRBJ2-3; D possibly corresponds to TRBD2 (5 bases). The germline gives CDR1 KGHDR, CDR2 SFDVKD. This CDR3 is built from 15 residues. Trimming removed 0 bases at V and 4 bases at J, with 10 bases between. CDR3 sequence reads: CATSDLRVASDTQYF. The DNA for the CDR3 is TGTGCCACCAGTGATTTGCGGGTAGCGTCAGATACGCAGTATTTT.

This chain's CDR3 is CASSDWNSPLHF. The CDR3 coding sequence is TGTGCCAGCAGTGATTGGAATTCACCCCTCCACTTT. The chain is built from TRBV6-1 and TRBJ1-6; no firm D call. The CDR3 contains 12 residues. Trimming removed 3 bases from V and 7 bases from J, with 4 bases in between. CDR1 is MNHNS and CDR2 is SASEGT in the germline V gene.